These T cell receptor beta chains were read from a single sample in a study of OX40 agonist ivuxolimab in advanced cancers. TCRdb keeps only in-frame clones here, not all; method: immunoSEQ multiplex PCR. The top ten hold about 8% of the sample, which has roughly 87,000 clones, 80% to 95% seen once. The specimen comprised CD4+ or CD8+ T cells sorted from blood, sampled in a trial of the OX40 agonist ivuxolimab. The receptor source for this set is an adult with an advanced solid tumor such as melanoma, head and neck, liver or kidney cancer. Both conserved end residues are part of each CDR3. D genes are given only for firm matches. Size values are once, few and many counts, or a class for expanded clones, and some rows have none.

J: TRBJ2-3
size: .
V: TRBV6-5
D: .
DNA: TGTGCCAGCAGTTACTTGGGACTGTTCGGAGATACGCAGTATTTT
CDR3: CASSYLGLFGDTQYF

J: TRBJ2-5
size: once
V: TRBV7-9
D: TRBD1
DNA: TGTGCCAGCAGCTCCTACAGGGGGCAAGAGACCCAGTACTTC
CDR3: CASSSYRGQETQYF

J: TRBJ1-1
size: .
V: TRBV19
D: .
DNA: TGTGCCAGTAGTAGAGCAGTCCAGAACACTGAAGCTTTCTTT
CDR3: CASSRAVQNTEAFF

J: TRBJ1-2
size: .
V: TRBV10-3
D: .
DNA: TGTGCCATCAGTGAGTCCAGTGGGAACTATGGCTACACCTTC
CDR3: CAISESSGNYGYTF

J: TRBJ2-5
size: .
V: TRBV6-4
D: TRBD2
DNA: TGTGCCAGCAGTGACTCGGCTAGCGGGGGGGCAGAGACCCAGTACTTC
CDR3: CASSDSASGGAETQYF

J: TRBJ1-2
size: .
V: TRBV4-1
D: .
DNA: TGCGCCAGCAGCCAACAGCCGGACTCCTGGGGGGGCTACACCTTC
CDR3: CASSQQPDSWGGYTF

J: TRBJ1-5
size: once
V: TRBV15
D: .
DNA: TGTGCCACCAGCAGAGATCAGGGCAGACCTAGCAATCAGCCCCAGCATTTT
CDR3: CATSRDQGRPSNQPQHF

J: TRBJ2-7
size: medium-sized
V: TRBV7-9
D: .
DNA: TGTGCCAGCAGCTTACCGGGTTCCTACGAGCAGTACTTC
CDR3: CASSLPGSYEQYF

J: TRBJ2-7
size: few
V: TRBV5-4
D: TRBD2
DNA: TGTGCCAGCAGCTTGAAAAGGACTAGCGGGGGAGCCGCGCTGATATACGAGCAGTACTTC
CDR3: CASSLKRTSGGAALIYEQYF

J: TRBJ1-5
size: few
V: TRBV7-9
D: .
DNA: TGTGCCAGCAGACAGGAGAATCAGCCCCAGCATTTT
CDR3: CASRQENQPQHF

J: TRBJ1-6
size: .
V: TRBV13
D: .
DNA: TGTGCCAGCAGCTTAGAGGGCACCTATAATTCACCCCTCCACTTT
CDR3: CASSLEGTYNSPLHF

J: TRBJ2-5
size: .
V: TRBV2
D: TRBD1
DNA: TGTGCCAGCAGCACCACCAGGGGGCCCTTTGGAGAGACCCAGTACTTC
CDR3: CASSTTRGPFGETQYF

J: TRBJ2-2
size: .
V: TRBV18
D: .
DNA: TGTGCCAGCTCACCGGGGGGCTCCACCGGGGAGCTGTTTTTT
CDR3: CASSPGGSTGELFF

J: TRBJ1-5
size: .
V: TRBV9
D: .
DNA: TGTGCCAGCAGCGTAGGGGCGGGGTTCAATCAGCCCCAGCATTTT
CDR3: CASSVGAGFNQPQHF

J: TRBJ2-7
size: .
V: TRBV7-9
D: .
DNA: TGTGCCAGCAGCTTAGGTCGGGGGCTTGGCGAGCAGTACTTC
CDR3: CASSLGRGLGEQYF

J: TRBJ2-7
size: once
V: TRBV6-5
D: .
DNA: TGTGCCAGCAGTTACCTGGACGAGCAGTACTTC
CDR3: CASSYLDEQYF

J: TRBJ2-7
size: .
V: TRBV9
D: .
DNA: TGTGCCAGCAGCGGAACACAGACAGGGAGGGAGTACGAGCAGTACTTC
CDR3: CASSGTQTGREYEQYF